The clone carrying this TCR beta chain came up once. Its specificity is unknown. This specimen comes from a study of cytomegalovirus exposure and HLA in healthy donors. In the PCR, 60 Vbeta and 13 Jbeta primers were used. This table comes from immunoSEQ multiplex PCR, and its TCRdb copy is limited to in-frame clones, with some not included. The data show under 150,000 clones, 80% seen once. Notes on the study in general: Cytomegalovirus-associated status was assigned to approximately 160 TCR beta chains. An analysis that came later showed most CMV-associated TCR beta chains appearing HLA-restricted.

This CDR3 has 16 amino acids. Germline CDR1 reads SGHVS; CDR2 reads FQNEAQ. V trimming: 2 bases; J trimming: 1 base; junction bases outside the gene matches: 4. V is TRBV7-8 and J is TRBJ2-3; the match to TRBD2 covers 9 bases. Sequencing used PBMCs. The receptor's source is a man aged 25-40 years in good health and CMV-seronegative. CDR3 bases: TGTGCCAGCAGCTTACCGCGACTAGCGGGCACAGATACGCAGTATTTT. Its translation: CASSLPRLAGTDTQYF.